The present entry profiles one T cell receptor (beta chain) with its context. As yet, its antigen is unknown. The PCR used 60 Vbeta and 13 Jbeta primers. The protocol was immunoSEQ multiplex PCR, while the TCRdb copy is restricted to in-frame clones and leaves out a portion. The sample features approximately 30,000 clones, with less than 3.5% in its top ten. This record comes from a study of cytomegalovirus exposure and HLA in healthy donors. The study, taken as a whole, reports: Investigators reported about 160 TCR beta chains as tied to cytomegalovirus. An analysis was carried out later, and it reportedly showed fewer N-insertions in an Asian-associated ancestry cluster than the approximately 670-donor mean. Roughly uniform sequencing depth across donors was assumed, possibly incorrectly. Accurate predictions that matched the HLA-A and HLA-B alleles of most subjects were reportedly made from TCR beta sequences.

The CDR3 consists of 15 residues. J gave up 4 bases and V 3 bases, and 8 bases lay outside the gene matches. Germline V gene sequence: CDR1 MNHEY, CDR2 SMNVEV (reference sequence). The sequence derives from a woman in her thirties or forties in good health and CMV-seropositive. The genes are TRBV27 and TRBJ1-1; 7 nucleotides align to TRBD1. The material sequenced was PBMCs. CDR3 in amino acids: CASSFSAGGATEAFF. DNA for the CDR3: TGTGCCAGCAGTTTTTCCGCAGGGGGAGCCACTGAAGCTTTCTTT.